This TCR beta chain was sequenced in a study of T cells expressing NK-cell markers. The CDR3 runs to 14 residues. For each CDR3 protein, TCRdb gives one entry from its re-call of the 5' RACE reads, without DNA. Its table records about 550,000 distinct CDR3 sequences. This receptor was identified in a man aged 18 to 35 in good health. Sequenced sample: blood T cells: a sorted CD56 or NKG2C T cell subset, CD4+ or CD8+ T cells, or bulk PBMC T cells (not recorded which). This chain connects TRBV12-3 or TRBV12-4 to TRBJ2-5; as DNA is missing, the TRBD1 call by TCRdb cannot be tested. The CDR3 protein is CASSFGDREETQYF.